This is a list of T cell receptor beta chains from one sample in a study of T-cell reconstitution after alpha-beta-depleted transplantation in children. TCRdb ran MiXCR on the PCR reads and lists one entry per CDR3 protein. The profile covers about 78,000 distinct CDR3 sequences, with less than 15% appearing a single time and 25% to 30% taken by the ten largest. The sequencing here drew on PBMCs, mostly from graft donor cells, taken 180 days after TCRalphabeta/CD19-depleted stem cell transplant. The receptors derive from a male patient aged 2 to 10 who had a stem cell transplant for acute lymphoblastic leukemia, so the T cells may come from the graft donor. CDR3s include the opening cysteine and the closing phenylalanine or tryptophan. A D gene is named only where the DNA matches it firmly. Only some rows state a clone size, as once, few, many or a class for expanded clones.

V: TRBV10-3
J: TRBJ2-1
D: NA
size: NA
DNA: TGTGCCATCAGCAAAGACTACAATGAGCAGTTCTTC
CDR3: CAISKDYNEQFF

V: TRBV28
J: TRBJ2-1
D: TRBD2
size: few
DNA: TGTGCCAGCAGTTTAGGGACTACCCTCTACAATGAGCAGTTCTTC
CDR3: CASSLGTTLYNEQFF

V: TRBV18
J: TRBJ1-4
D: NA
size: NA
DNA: TGTGCCAGCTCACCGACGCTGGGGGATGAAAAACTGTTTTTT
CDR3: CASSPTLGDEKLFF

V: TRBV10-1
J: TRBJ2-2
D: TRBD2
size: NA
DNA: TGCGCCAGCAGTGTAAGCGGGGCTAACACCGGGGAGCTGTTTTTT
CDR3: CASSVSGANTGELFF

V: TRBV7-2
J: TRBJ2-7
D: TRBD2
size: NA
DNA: TGTGCCAGCAGCTTTGGACTAGCGGGACCCCACGAGCAGTACTTC
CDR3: CASSFGLAGPHEQYF

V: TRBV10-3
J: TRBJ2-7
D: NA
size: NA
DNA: TGTGCCATCAGTGGCCTACAGGCGTCGAGCTCCTACGAGCAGTACTTC
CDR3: CAISGLQASSSYEQYF

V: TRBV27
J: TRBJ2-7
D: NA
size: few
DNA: TGTGCCAGCAGTTCCCTTCCGGGATCTTACCTTTACGAGCAGTACTTC
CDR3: CASSSLPGSYLYEQYF

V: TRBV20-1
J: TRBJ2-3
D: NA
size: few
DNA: TGCAGTGCTACCCACGGAGGGCCTACAGATACGCAGTATTTT
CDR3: CSATHGGPTDTQYF

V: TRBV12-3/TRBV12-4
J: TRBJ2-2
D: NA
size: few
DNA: TGTGCCAGCAGTTCTGGACCCAACACCGGGGAGCTGTTTTTT
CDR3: CASSSGPNTGELFF

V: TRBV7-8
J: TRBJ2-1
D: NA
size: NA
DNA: TGTGCCAGCAGCTTAGCCTACCCCGAGGGCTACAATGAGCAGTTCTTC
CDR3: CASSLAYPEGYNEQFF